These 17 T cell receptor beta chains were sequenced from one sample in a study of T-cell memory formation after mild COVID-19. TCRdb reprocessed the 5' RACE reads via MiXCR and lists one record per CDR3 protein. The sample yields approximately 350,000 distinct CDR3 sequences, around 13% seen once. The specimen sequenced was PBMCs or a T cell subset sorted from them (not recorded which). The receptor source for this set is a young man who had mild COVID-19 (a few samples of this study predate the infection). Cell type and time point are not known.

V is TRBV20-1 and J is TRBJ2-3; TRBD2 agrees at 7 bases. Germline-derived CDR1 and CDR2 are DFQATT and SNEGSKA (reference sequence). J was trimmed by 0 bases and V by 5 bases; bases with no gene match: 8. The CDR3 runs to 15 residues. CDR3 protein: CSAPMLAVSTDTQYF. The CDR3 DNA sequence: TGCAGTGCTCCCATGCTAGCGGTGAGCACAGATACGCAGTATTTT.

J is TRBJ2-3 and V is TRBV20-1; D is uncertain. CDR3 length equals 13 residues. Per germline, CDR1 DFQATT and CDR2 SNEGSKA (reference sequence). V lost 5 bases, J lost 0 bases, and 9 bases lay in between. The CDR3 coding sequence is TGCAGTGCTCTCGGTTCTAGCACAGATACGCAGTATTTT. It specifies CSALGSSTDTQYF.

The chain has TRBV11-3 and TRBJ2-1, with 7 bases that match TRBD1. This CDR3 comprises 14 residues. The germline V gene has CDR1 SGHNT and CDR2 YENEEA. V was clipped by 5 bases and J by 9 bases; unmatched bases: 10. This chain's CDR3 is CASSPGTVPGEQFF. CDR3 bases: TGTGCCAGCAGCCCGGGGACAGTCCCAGGTGAGCAGTTCTTC.

The sample holds a few counts of this clonotype. The genes are TRBV6-5 and TRBJ2-3; 7 bases map to TRBD2. The V and J ends lost 0 bases and 6 bases, in that order; junction bases with no gene match: 3. The CDR3 consists of 14 residues. Germline V gene lookup returns CDR1 MNHEY and CDR2 SVGAGI. CDR3 nucleotide sequence: TGTGCCAGCAGTTACTCGGGGGGGTCGGATACGCAGTATTTT. It is translated as CASSYSGGSDTQYF.

This clonotype was seen more than once but under ten times. The chain combines TRBV6-6 with TRBJ2-7, with 7 bases identical to TRBD2. The CDR3 has 16 residues. The V gene's germline CDR1 is MNHNY and CDR2 SVGAGI (reference sequence). V trimming: 2 bases; J trimming: 5 bases; junction bases outside the gene matches: 12. The CDR3 DNA reads as TGTGCCAGCAGTTACGGGGGGGACCCCTATTGGGACGAGCAGTACTTC. This codes for CASSYGGDPYWDEQYF.

This clonotype came up a few times. V is TRBV12-3 or TRBV12-4 and J is TRBJ2-1; D remains unclear. The V end lost 6 bases, the J end lost 9 bases, and 9 bases lay between the germline ends. This CDR3 region has 11 residues. Here the CDR3 reads CASSLRSEQFF. The DNA for the CDR3 is TGTGCCAGCAGCCTGAGAAGTGAGCAGTTCTTC.

V and J are TRBV27 and TRBJ2-5; D not certain. Germline V lookup: CDR1 MNHEY, CDR2 SMNVEV (reference sequence). This CDR3 is built from 13 residues. Trimming shortened V by 5 bases and J by 0 bases, and 7 bases separated the two germline ends. The CDR3 region is CASSRLHQETQYF. CDR3 in DNA: TGTGCCAGCAGTCGACTGCACCAAGAGACCCAGTACTTC.

For this clonotype: An end of the junction does not agree with germline; a read error may underlie this. This chain uses TRBV4-1 with TRBJ1-4; tentatively, D is TRBD1 (5 bases). CDR1 is MGHRA, CDR2 YSYEKL, per germline. This CDR3 has 15 amino acids. The chain's CDR3 is CASNQETADNEKLFF. The CDR3 DNA reads as TGCGCCAGCAACCAAGAGACAGCCGATAATGAAAAACTGTTTTTT.

This clonotype came up a few times. This chain uses TRBV20-1 with TRBJ1-5; possible D gene TRBD1, 6 bases. CDR3 length: 14 residues. Per the germline V gene, CDR1 is DFQATT and CDR2 is SNEGSKA (reference sequence). Trimming pared 7 bases from V and 6 bases from J, leaving 19 bases between. The CDR3 DNA reads as TGCAGTGGTACGAGCCACAGGGCCGGTCAGCCCCAGCATTTT. Encoded protein: CSGTSHRAGQPQHF.

V usage is TRBV5-4 and J usage is TRBJ2-4; 7 bases align to TRBD1. Per the germline V gene, CDR1 is SGHNT and CDR2 is YYREEE (reference sequence). The V and J ends lost 4 bases and 2 bases, in that order; junction bases with no gene match: 12. The CDR3 is made up of 17 amino acids. The CDR3: CASSPGRQGNTKNIQYF. In DNA form, the CDR3 reads TGTGCCAGCAGCCCCGGTCGACAGGGTAATACCAAAAACATTCAGTACTTC.

The rearrangement joins TRBV12-3 or TRBV12-4 to TRBJ2-7; 9 positions match TRBD1. After removal of 7 bases from V and 1 base from J, the junction contained 5 bases not matched to a gene. CDR3 length equals 14 residues. In DNA form, the CDR3 reads TGTGCCAGCAATCCGGGACAGGGATCCTACGAGCAGTACTTC. Its protein is CASNPGQGSYEQYF.

The chain joins TRBV28 to TRBJ2-3; D is tentatively TRBD1 or TRBD2 (5 bases each). Trimming shortened V by 4 bases and J by 2 bases, and 22 bases separated the two germline ends. Germline CDR1 reads MDHEN; CDR2 reads SYDVKM. The CDR3 runs to 18 residues. The CDR3 is CASSSRPGRWDPTDTQYF. The CDR3 DNA sequence: TGTGCCAGCAGTTCCCGCCCGGGACGCTGGGACCCCACAGATACGCAGTATTTT.

This clonotype was counted only a few times. The rearrangement uses TRBV15 and TRBJ1-3; 10 bases are shared with TRBD1. J gave up 5 bases and V 5 bases, and 6 bases lay outside the gene matches. The CDR3 contains 15 residues. The germline gives CDR1 LNHNV, CDR2 YYDKDF (reference sequence). CDR3 DNA: TGTGCCACCAGCTGGGACAGGGGTATACGAAACACCATATATTTT. Encoded protein: CATSWDRGIRNTIYF.

V is TRBV3-1 and J is TRBJ2-7, with TRBD2 matching over 8 bases. CDR3 size: 15 residues. With 6 bases clipped from V and 1 base from J, the junction kept 8 bases outside the gene matches. From germline, CDR1 is LGHDT and CDR2 YNNKEL (reference sequence). CDR3 sequence reads: CASSHRAGGSYEQYF. The CDR3 DNA reads TGTGCCAGCAGTCATCGGGCGGGGGGTTCCTACGAGCAGTACTTC.

This clonotype appeared a few times. The rearrangement uses TRBV7-9 and TRBJ1-5; possibly TRBD1 for D (6 bases). Germline V gene sequence: CDR1 SEHNR, CDR2 FQNEAQ (reference sequence). The CDR3 runs to 15 residues. Trimming removed 4 bases from V and 3 bases from J, with 13 bases in between. CDR3 DNA sequence: TGTGCCAGCAGCTCGTCAGGGGCGGTCAATCAGCCCCAGCATTTT. Its protein is CASSSSGAVNQPQHF.

This clonotype showed up just once. This chain connects TRBV4-2 to TRBJ2-7, with D possibly matching TRBD1 (5 bases). CDR3 length: 15 amino acids. Trimming took off 4 bases at V and 3 bases at J, with 16 bases between the two ends. Germline-derived CDR1 and CDR2 are LGHNA and YNFKEQ. CDR3 sequence reads: CASSPTGADLYEQYV. The CDR3 DNA reads TGTGCCAGCAGCCCCACAGGAGCCGACCTCTACGAGCAGTACGTC.

This clonotype appeared a few times. The chain is built from TRBV6-2 or TRBV6-3 and TRBJ1-1, with 7 nucleotides matching TRBD1. The V gene's germline CDR1 is MNHEY and CDR2 SVGEGT. With 0 bases clipped from V and 0 bases from J, the junction kept 4 bases outside the gene matches. This CDR3 comprises 16 residues. CDR3 protein: CASSYSQDRMNTEAFF. CDR3 nucleotides: TGTGCCAGCAGTTACTCTCAGGACAGGATGAACACTGAAGCTTTCTTT.